Below are 31 T cell receptor beta chains sequenced from a single sample in a study of blood T cell repertoires in COVID-19. This table comes from immunoSEQ multiplex PCR, and its TCRdb copy is limited to in-frame clones, with some not included. The repertoire includes tens of thousands of clones, 70% to 85% of them detected once, and roughly 4.5% sits in the top ten. Sequencing was done on a sample of peripheral blood. These receptors all come from an older woman with acute or convalescent COVID-19.

The chain carries TRBV9 and TRBJ2-7; 9 bases match TRBD2. This CDR3 has 14 residues. CDR1 and CDR2 from the germline V gene are SGDLS and YYNGEE. The V and J ends lost 3 bases and 4 bases, in that order; junction bases with no gene match: 5. As DNA, the CDR3 is TGTGCCAGCAGCGCCAATAGCGGGGGATACGAGCAGTACTTC. Residues: CASSANSGGYEQYF.

The chain employs TRBV3-1 (or the pseudogene TRBV3-2) and TRBJ2-7; 7 bases line up with TRBD2. The CDR3 contains 16 residues. V lost 6 bases to trimming and J lost 5 bases; unmatched junction nucleotides: 16. Looked up from germline, CDR1 is LGHDT and CDR2 is YNNKEL (reference sequence). In DNA form, the CDR3 reads TGTGCCAGCAGTGGGGGTAAGGCGGGAGTAGGTGACGAGCAGTACTTC. It specifies CASSGGKAGVGDEQYF.

This clone was recorded only once. This chain links TRBV3-1 (or the pseudogene TRBV3-2) with TRBJ1-2; no reliable D call. V was trimmed by 1 base and J by 4 bases, leaving 10 bases between them. CDR3 length equals 14 residues. Germline CDR1 LGHDT, CDR2 YNNKEL (reference sequence). CDR3 DNA: TGTGCCAGCAGCCAAGGGGTCGGAGGCTATGGCTACACCTTC. As protein: CASSQGVGGYGYTF.

The V gene is TRBV27, the J gene TRBJ2-7; 7 bases map to TRBD1. This CDR3 is 17 amino acids long. Germline V CDR1 and CDR2: MNHEY, SMNVEV (reference sequence). Germline trimming cut 3 bases from V and 0 bases from J; bases unmatched to any gene: 11. The CDR3 sequence: CASSFKQGRTISYEQYF. The CDR3 DNA sequence: TGTGCCAGCAGTTTTAAACAGGGGCGAACTATCTCCTACGAGCAGTACTTC.

The count of this clone is one. This sequence joins TRBV3-1 (or the pseudogene TRBV3-2) and TRBJ1-4; D remains ambiguous. This CDR3 contains 12 residues. V lost 0 bases and J 9 bases, leaving 5 bases between the germline ends. Germline-derived CDR1 and CDR2 are LGHDT and YNNKEL (reference sequence). The chain's CDR3 is CASSQERQKLFF. In DNA form, the CDR3 reads TGTGCCAGCAGCCAAGAGAGGCAAAAACTGTTTTTT.

The DNA of the CDR3 is TGTGCCAGCAGTTTTAGGGGCGCGAGAGCTTTCTTT. This encodes CASSFRGARAFF. The chain has TRBV27 and TRBJ1-1, with a possible D match to TRBD1 (5 bases). Per the germline V gene, CDR1 is MNHEY and CDR2 is SMNVEV (reference sequence). Trimming shortened V by 3 bases and J by 10 bases, and 12 bases separated the two germline ends. CDR3 length equals 12 residues.

This sequence joins TRBV24-1 and TRBJ1-1; tentatively, D is TRBD1 (6 bases). This CDR3 region has 13 residues. Germline CDR1 and CDR2: KGHDR and SFDVKD. Between the trimmed V and J ends, which lost 5 bases and 4 bases, there was a span of 10 bases. The CDR3: CATSGGGSTEAFF. Here the CDR3 DNA reads TGTGCCACCAGTGGAGGGGGAAGCACTGAAGCTTTCTTT.

The V and J genes are TRBV11-3 and TRBJ2-1; D uncertain. The CDR3 spans 12 residues. The germline gives CDR1 SGHNT, CDR2 YENEEA. Trimming pared 1 base from V and 9 bases from J, leaving 7 bases between. CDR3 protein: CASSLGSGEQFF. The CDR3 DNA sequence: TGTGCCAGCAGCTTAGGTTCAGGTGAGCAGTTCTTC.

This sequence joins TRBV4-1 and TRBJ1-6; TRBD1 matches 8 bases. The ends lost 1 base at V and 7 bases at J; junction bases unmatched: 0. From germline, CDR1 is MGHRA and CDR2 YSYEKL. The CDR3 has 14 residues. The CDR3 protein is CASSQAGGNSPLHF. CDR3 bases: TGCGCCAGCAGCCAAGCAGGGGGCAATTCACCCCTCCACTTT.

V and J are TRBV10-1 and TRBJ2-1, with 7 bases matching TRBD2. The CDR3 extends over 15 amino acids. V dropped 2 bases and J dropped 5; count of bases not matched to a gene: 6. Germline V lookup: CDR1 WNHNN, CDR2 SYGVQD (reference sequence). The CDR3 spells CASSEGLAEHNEQFF. In DNA form, the CDR3 reads TGCGCCAGCAGTGAGGGGCTAGCGGAGCACAATGAGCAGTTCTTC.

The rearrangement joins TRBV19 to TRBJ1-1, with TRBD1 identical over 7 bases. CDR1 and CDR2 (germline): LNHDA, SQIVND (reference sequence). There are 16 residues in the CDR3. Germline trimming cut 6 bases from V and 0 bases from J; bases unmatched to any gene: 10. The CDR3 sequence is CASSQDRNYMNTEAFF. CDR3 nucleotides: TGTGCCAGTAGCCAGGACAGGAACTACATGAACACTGAAGCTTTCTTT.

The gene calls are TRBV12-3 or TRBV12-4 and TRBJ1-4; D gene unclear. CDR3 size: 13 residues. V was clipped by 5 bases and J by 13 bases, with 17 bases between them. DNA for the CDR3: TGTGCCAGCAGTATTGGTTCGAGCTCCTTACTGTTTTTT. The encoded protein is CASSIGSSSLLFF.

The chain carries TRBV25-1 and TRBJ1-1; tentative D call: TRBD1 (5 bases). Germline CDR1 is MGHDK and CDR2 is SYGVNS. Trimming cost V 7 bases and J 0 bases, with 15 bases left between them. This CDR3 is 15 amino acids long. For the CDR3, the DNA is TGTGCCAGCAAATCGGTAACAGGCATGAACACTGAAGCTTTCTTT. Protein sequence: CASKSVTGMNTEAFF. Looking up the rest from reference TRBV25-1 and TRBJ1-1 gives the full variable domain: EADIYQTPRYLVIGTGKKITLECSQTMGHDKMYWYQQDPGMELHLIHYSYGVNSTEKGDLSSESTVSRIRTEHFPLTLESARPSHTSQYLCASKSVTGMNTEAFFGQGTRLTVV.

The chain carries TRBV3-1 (or the pseudogene TRBV3-2) and TRBJ1-5; tentative D call: TRBD1 (5 bases). CDR1 and CDR2 from the germline V gene are LGHDT and YNNKEL (reference sequence). The CDR3 extends over 13 amino acids. V shed 1 base and J shed 4 bases, with 5 bases lying between them. CDR3 loop: CASSQGQNQPQHF. The CDR3 DNA reads as TGTGCCAGCAGCCAAGGACAGAATCAGCCCCAGCATTTT.

The chain carries TRBV6-1 and TRBJ2-5, with 8 bases lining up with TRBD1. This CDR3 spans 15 amino acids. Germline V gives CDR1 MNHNS, CDR2 SASEGT. V trimming: 1 base; J trimming: 4 bases; junction bases outside the gene matches: 5. The CDR3 here is CASSEGSRGPETQYF. CDR3 sequence (DNA): TGTGCCAGCAGTGAAGGGAGCAGGGGGCCAGAGACCCAGTACTTC.

The V call is TRBV14, the J call TRBJ1-2; D possibly corresponds to TRBD1 (5 bases). The V end was cut by 0 bases, the J end by 8 bases, with 13 bases between. The germline gives CDR1 SGHDN, CDR2 FVKESK. The CDR3 is made up of 14 amino acids. The CDR3 sequence: CASSQDSGLRGYTF. CDR3 nucleotides: TGTGCCAGCAGCCAAGATTCAGGGTTGAGGGGCTACACCTTC.

This rearrangement joins TRBV9 to TRBJ2-1; 9 bases align to TRBD2. Trimming removed 3 bases from V and 9 bases from J; junction bases left unmatched: 7. This CDR3 has 14 residues. Germline CDR1 is SGDLS and CDR2 is YYNGEE. The CDR3 DNA reads as TGTGCCAGCAGCGCCGCCGGGACTAGCAGTGAGCAGTTCTTC. Protein: CASSAAGTSSEQFF.

This chain links TRBV24-1 with TRBJ1-2; D ambiguous. Germline loops: CDR1 KGHDR, CDR2 SFDVKD. V was trimmed by 3 bases and J by 5 bases, leaving 6 bases between them. The CDR3 sequence is 12 residues long. The CDR3 sequence is CATSDTAYGYTF. The CDR3, as DNA: TGTGCCACCAGTGATACTGCATATGGCTACACCTTC.

This chain links TRBV7-8 with TRBJ1-1; weak D call: TRBD1 (6 bases). Germline V gene data show CDR1 as SGHVS and CDR2 as FQNEAQ. The CDR3 extends over 14 amino acids. V was clipped by 6 bases and J by 4 bases, with 15 bases between them. CDR3: CASRLQGGGTEAFF. CDR3 in DNA: TGTGCCAGCAGACTACAGGGCGGAGGCACTGAAGCTTTCTTT.

This rearrangement joins TRBV24-1 to TRBJ2-3, with 9 bases matching TRBD1. The length of the CDR3 is 15 residues. Germline values: CDR1 KGHDR, CDR2 SFDVKD. Germline trimming cut 7 bases from V and 2 bases from J; bases unmatched to any gene: 6. CDR3 DNA sequence: TGTGCCACCAGGCAGGGACAGGGTGACACAGATACGCAGTATTTT. Translation gives CATRQGQGDTDTQYF.

The chain employs TRBV19 and TRBJ1-3, with D unresolved. The CDR3 extends over 15 amino acids. Germline CDR1 reads LNHDA; CDR2 reads SQIVND (reference sequence). The V and J ends lost 4 bases and 0 bases respectively, with 10 bases between them. CDR3 sequence (DNA): TGTGCCAGTAGTACTACAGCCAGCTCTGGAAACACCATATATTTT. Protein product: CASSTTASSGNTIYF.

The V call is TRBV2, the J call TRBJ1-1; D is perhaps TRBD1 (5 bases). CDR1 is SNHLY, CDR2 FYNNEI, per germline. With 4 bases removed from V and 5 bases from J, the gap between germline ends came to 8 bases. The CDR3 covers 12 residues. CDR3 residues: CASSVYRTEAFF. The CDR3, as DNA: TGTGCCAGCAGTGTGTACAGGACTGAAGCTTTCTTT. The full variable domain, its missing parts supplied by reference TRBV2 and TRBJ1-1, is EPEVTQTPSHQVTQMGQEVILRCVPISNHLYFYWYRQILGQKVEFLVSFYNNEISEKSEIFDDQFSVERPDGSNFTLKIRSTKLEDSAMYFCASSVYRTEAFFGQGTRLTVV.

The J gene is TRBJ1-5, the V gene TRBV6-5, with D perhaps matching TRBD1 (5 bases). Germline CDR1 MNHEY, CDR2 SVGAGI. V dropped 5 bases and J dropped 6 bases, with 17 bases sitting between them. CDR3 length: 15 amino acids. CDR3 in amino acids: CASSRQEGNGQPQHF. The CDR3 nucleotides are TGTGCCAGCAGTCGCCAGGAGGGGAACGGTCAGCCCCAGCATTTT.

The chain links TRBV12-3 or TRBV12-4 to TRBJ2-1; D might be TRBD2 (6 bases). V dropped 6 bases and J dropped 7 bases, with 13 bases sitting between them. This CDR3 has 13 residues. The CDR3 reads CASREGWANEQFF. The CDR3 coding sequence is TGTGCCAGCAGGGAGGGATGGGCGAATGAGCAGTTCTTC.

The chain uses TRBV6-5 and TRBJ1-6; 10 nucleotides line up with TRBD1. The CDR3 has 15 residues. V shed 6 bases and J 3 bases; nucleotides not matched to a gene: 2. From germline, CDR1 is MNHEY and CDR2 SVGAGI. CDR3 residues: CASSRDRGYNSPLHF. In nucleotides, the CDR3 is TGTGCCAGCAGCCGGGACAGGGGCTATAATTCACCCCTCCACTTT.

This rearrangement joins TRBV11-1 to TRBJ2-1; 7 nucleotides line up with TRBD2. This CDR3 is built from 15 residues. Germline CDR1 and CDR2: SGHAT and FQDESV (reference sequence). V lost 5 bases, J lost 8 bases, and 12 bases stayed unmatched. CDR3 loop: CASSTPSGVAYEQFF. The CDR3 DNA sequence: TGTGCCAGCAGCACCCCCAGCGGGGTTGCTTATGAGCAGTTCTTC. The full variable domain, its missing parts supplied by reference TRBV11-1 and TRBJ2-1, is EAEVAQSPRYKITEKSQAVAFWCDPISGHATLYWYRQILGQGPELLVQFQDESVVDDSQLPKDRFSAERLKGVDSTLKIQPAELGDSAMYLCASSTPSGVAYEQFFGPGTRLTVL.

This chain uses TRBV10-3 with TRBJ1-2, with D possibly being TRBD1 (6 bases). CDR1 is ENHRY and CDR2 is SYGVKD in the germline V gene. The CDR3 sequence is 12 residues long. The CDR3, as DNA: TGTGCAAATCAGGGGCTCGGGGATGGCTACACCTTC. Its protein product is CANQGLGDGYTF.

The V gene is TRBV5-4, the J gene TRBJ1-2; no clear D gene. Germline lookup yields CDR1 SGHNT and CDR2 YYREEE (reference sequence). This CDR3 comprises 14 residues. The V and J ends lost 5 bases and 0 bases respectively, with 11 bases between them. This chain's CDR3 is CASSTKETNYGYTF. The CDR3 nucleotides read TGTGCCAGCAGTACGAAGGAGACTAACTATGGCTACACCTTC. The variable domain in full, completed from reference TRBV5-4 and TRBJ1-2, reads ETGVTQSPTHLIKTRGQQVTLRCSSQSGHNTVSWYQQALGQGPQFIFQYYREEENGRGNFPPRFSGLQFPNYSSELNVNALELDDSALYLCASSTKETNYGYTFGSGTRLTVV.

This clone was observed a few times. This chain uses TRBV2 with TRBJ1-5; 9 bases agree with TRBD1. After removal of 1 base from V and 4 bases from J, the junction contained 2 bases not matched to a gene. CDR1 SNHLY and CDR2 FYNNEI come from the germline V gene. This CDR3 region has 15 residues. CDR3 DNA sequence: TGTGCCAGCAGTGAAGGGGGACAGGGTAATCAGCCCCAGCATTTT. Its translation: CASSEGGQGNQPQHF. Full variable domain (remainder filled in from reference TRBV2 and TRBJ1-5): EPEVTQTPSHQVTQMGQEVILRCVPISNHLYFYWYRQILGQKVEFLVSFYNNEISEKSEIFDDQFSVERPDGSNFTLKIRSTKLEDSAMYFCASSEGGQGNQPQHFGDGTRLSIL.

The chain has TRBV2 and TRBJ2-1; 8 positions agree with TRBD2. V gave up 9 bases and J gave up 7 bases; unmatched junction bases: 11. This CDR3 comprises 14 residues. CDR1 and CDR2 (germline): SNHLY, FYNNEI. The CDR3 here is CASSGSGRLNEQFF. The CDR3 region has the DNA TGTGCCAGTTCGGGCAGCGGGAGACTTAATGAGCAGTTCTTC. Full variable domain (rest looked up from reference TRBV2 and TRBJ2-1): EPEVTQTPSHQVTQMGQEVILRCVPISNHLYFYWYRQILGQKVEFLVSFYNNEISEKSEIFDDQFSVERPDGSNFTLKIRSTKLEDSAMYFCASSGSGRLNEQFFGPGTRLTVL.

The V and J genes are TRBV6-4 and TRBJ2-1; possible D gene TRBD2, 5 bases. CDR3 length: 14 residues. V shed 9 bases and J shed 2 bases, with 14 bases lying between them. The germline V gene encodes CDR1 MRHNA and CDR2 SNTAGT. Here the CDR3 reads CASSVGRPYNEQFF. CDR3 DNA: TGTGCCAGTTCGGTAGGGAGACCCTACAATGAGCAGTTCTTC.